This passage covers 28 T cell receptor beta chains from one sample sequenced in a study of T cell repertoires in cytomegalovirus infection. TCRdb processed the reads anew with MiXCR; each CDR3 protein has one entry. In the table there are approximately 56,000 distinct CDR3 sequences, around 20% of which are singletons. Antigens for these TCRs are unknown. The material was CD8+ T cells from cultured PBMCs, obtained from culture after CMV antigen stimulation. Source of these receptors: a human donor in good health (CMV status not recorded). Some clones in this sample may be carry-over from other donors' samples.

This sequence joins TRBV24-1 and TRBJ1-1; 7 bases are shared with TRBD1. The CDR3 runs 17 residues. CDR1 and CDR2 from the germline V gene are KGHDR and SFDVKD. V was clipped by 4 bases and J by 0 bases; unmatched bases: 10. The CDR3 DNA reads TGTGCCACCAGTGAAATCCCCCCGGGACAGATGAACACTGAAGCTTTCTTT. Translation: CATSEIPPGQMNTEAFF.

This clonotype was detected ten times or more. This rearrangement joins TRBV4-1 to TRBJ2-3, with a tentative D call TRBD2 (5 bases). Trimming shortened V by 1 base and J by 5 bases, and 7 bases separated the two germline ends. Germline lookup yields CDR1 MGHRA and CDR2 YSYEKL. The CDR3 spans 13 residues. DNA for the CDR3: TGCGCCAGCAGCCAAGCCGGGAAAGATACGCAGTATTTT. Its protein product is CASSQAGKDTQYF.

This clonotype was counted a few times. The chain is built from TRBV4-1 and TRBJ1-1, with D perhaps matching TRBD1 (5 bases). Trimming cost V 1 base and J 8 bases, with 17 bases left between them. Germline CDR1 is MGHRA and CDR2 is YSYEKL. CDR3 size: 15 residues. CDR3 nucleotides: TGCGCCAGCAGCCAAGGTCGAGCAGGGCGAACGGAAGCTTTCTTT. Protein sequence: CASSQGRAGRTEAFF.

This clonotype turned up a few times. The rearrangement links TRBV7-8 to TRBJ2-1, with 8 bases fitting TRBD2. The CDR3 is 15 amino acids. Germline V gene data show CDR1 as SGHVS and CDR2 as FQNEAQ. With 1 base clipped from V and 7 bases from J, the junction kept 6 bases outside the gene matches. CDR3 DNA: TGTGCCAGCAGCTTAGGGACTAGCCTGCAGAATGAGCAGTTCTTC. This translates into CASSLGTSLQNEQFF.

This clonotype has a single count. The chain uses TRBV27 and TRBJ1-2, with 9 bases identical to TRBD1. V lost 3 bases to trimming and J lost 8 bases; unmatched junction nucleotides: 7. Germline CDR1 reads MNHEY; CDR2 reads SMNVEV (reference sequence). The CDR3 totals 14 residues. CDR3 region: CASSFLGTGFGYTF. CDR3 DNA sequence: TGTGCCAGCAGTTTTCTCGGGACAGGGTTCGGCTACACCTTC.

This clonotype was observed a few times. The chain uses TRBV6-2 or TRBV6-3 and TRBJ2-1; 11 positions agree with TRBD2. Germline CDR1 MNHEY, CDR2 SVGEGT. The CDR3 has 17 residues. The ends lost 0 bases at V and 3 bases at J; junction bases unmatched: 4. CDR3 region: CASSYSGTSGHYNEQFF. The CDR3 DNA sequence: TGTGCCAGCAGTTACTCGGGGACTAGCGGCCACTACAATGAGCAGTTCTTC.

On this clonotype: The junction and the germline gene differ at one end; a read error may be behind it. The chain carries TRBV4-1 and TRBJ2-7; unclear D gene. From germline, CDR1 is MGHRA and CDR2 YSYEKL. The CDR3 has 11 residues. The DNA for the CDR3 is TGTGCCAGCAGCCCCGGATACGAGCAGTACTTC. This gives the protein CASSPGYEQYF.

This clonotype turned up a few times. The chain uses TRBV11-2 and TRBJ1-1, with TRBD1 matching 11 bases. Per germline, CDR1 SGHAT and CDR2 FQNNGV. The CDR3 spans 11 residues. J lost 7 bases, V lost 11 bases, and 3 bases had no gene match. The chain's CDR3 is CAGGQGDEAFF. The CDR3 DNA follows: TGTGCCGGGGGACAGGGGGATGAAGCTTTCTTT.

This clonotype was seen only a few times. The gene calls are TRBV6-8 and TRBJ2-3, with TRBD1 identical over 10 bases. The CDR3 loop spans 11 amino acids. J gave up 13 bases and V 6 bases, and 4 bases lay outside the gene matches. Germline V gives CDR1 MNHGY, CDR2 SAAAGT. The CDR3 DNA reads TGTGCCAGCAGGGCTGGGACAGGGGAGTATTTT. The encoded protein is CASRAGTGEYF.

This clonotype was counted at least ten times. This chain joins TRBV7-8 and TRBJ2-6, with D hard to call. The CDR3 loop spans 16 amino acids. Germline V gene lookup returns CDR1 SGHVS and CDR2 FQNEAQ. V was trimmed by 4 bases and J by 1 base, leaving 11 bases between them. The CDR3 nucleotides are TGTGCCAGCAGCTCACGGACGCCGTCTGGGGCCAACGTCCTGACTTTC. This codes for CASSSRTPSGANVLTF.

This clonotype was counted a few times. The genes are TRBV20-1 and TRBJ2-7; D may be TRBD1 or TRBD2 (5 bases each). Per the germline V gene, CDR1 is DFQATT and CDR2 is SNEGSKA (reference sequence). With 1 base removed from V and 1 base from J, the gap between germline ends came to 14 bases. This CDR3 is 15 amino acids long. The CDR3 DNA is TGCAGTGCTAGAGTCGGGACCCATAAATCCTACGAGCAGTACTTC. Residues: CSARVGTHKSYEQYF.

The rearrangement uses TRBV20-1 and TRBJ1-3; 9 bases line up with TRBD1. CDR3 size: 15 residues. V gave up 6 bases and J gave up 3 bases; unmatched junction bases: 9. Germline V gene sequence: CDR1 DFQATT, CDR2 SNEGSKA (reference sequence). CDR3 loop: CSAVGDREFGNTIYF. The CDR3 nucleotides read TGCAGTGCGGTCGGGGACAGGGAATTTGGAAACACCATATATTTT.

This clonotype was observed a handful of times. The chain is built from TRBV7-9 and TRBJ1-1; D is undetermined. This CDR3 has 14 residues. Between the trimmed V and J ends, which lost 9 bases and 3 bases, there was a span of 17 bases. Germline V lookup: CDR1 SEHNR, CDR2 FQNEAQ (reference sequence). The CDR3, as DNA: TGTGCCAGTGCGGTCTGGCAGGAGGACACTGAAGCTTTCTTT. Translating it yields CASAVWQEDTEAFF.

The chain is built from TRBV11-2 and TRBJ2-2, with D uncertain. V was shortened by 1 base and J by 1 base, with 7 bases between the two germline ends. The CDR3 loop spans 15 amino acids. CDR1 is SGHAT, CDR2 FQNNGV, per germline. CDR3 amino acids: CASSLGAGNTGELFF. CDR3 sequence (DNA): TGTGCCAGCAGCTTAGGAGCCGGGAACACCGGGGAGCTGTTTTTT.

This clonotype was detected a few times. The rearrangement links TRBV7-9 to TRBJ2-1; D not resolved. Trimming took off 4 bases at V and 10 bases at J, with 11 bases between the two ends. From germline, CDR1 is SEHNR and CDR2 FQNEAQ (reference sequence). CDR3 size: 12 residues. CDR3: CASSWSADEQFF. In DNA form, the CDR3 reads TGTGCCAGCAGCTGGAGCGCGGACGAGCAGTTCTTC.

The J gene is TRBJ2-2, the V gene TRBV7-2; D unresolved. This CDR3 has 16 amino acids. Trimming pared 2 bases from V and 1 base from J, leaving 11 bases between. The germline V gene encodes CDR1 SGHTA and CDR2 FQGNSA. CDR3 nucleotides: TGTGCCAGCAGCTTATCGGTGTTAGAGAACACCGGGGAGCTGTTTTTT. As protein: CASSLSVLENTGELFF. The variable domain in full, completed from reference TRBV7-2 and TRBJ2-2, reads GAGVSQSPSNKVTEKGKDVELRCDPISGHTALYWYRQSLGQGLEFLIYFQGNSAPDKSGLPSDRFSAERTGGSVSTLTIQRTQQEDSAVYLCASSLSVLENTGELFFGEGSRLTVL.

The rearrangement links TRBV7-8 to TRBJ1-2, with D perhaps matching TRBD1 (6 bases). Per the germline V gene, CDR1 is SGHVS and CDR2 is FQNEAQ. V lost 1 base and J lost 4, with 16 bases in between. The CDR3 totals 16 residues. The CDR3 protein is CASSLEEGGRAYGYTF. The CDR3 coding sequence is TGTGCCAGCAGCTTAGAGGAGGGGGGCAGGGCCTATGGCTACACCTTC.

The chain links TRBV7-3 to TRBJ2-7; the D is unclear. Per germline, CDR1 SGHTA and CDR2 FQGTGA. The length of the CDR3 is 15 residues. V lost 2 bases to trimming and J lost 0 bases, with 11 bases between them. The CDR3 nucleotides read TGTGCCAGCAGCTTAGAGGCGGTGGGCTCCTACGAGCAGTACTTC. Translation: CASSLEAVGSYEQYF.

The chain joins TRBV12-3 or TRBV12-4 to TRBJ1-5; tentative D call: TRBD1 (5 bases). V was shortened by 6 bases and J by 7 bases, with 13 bases between the two germline ends. The CDR3 loop spans 13 amino acids. CDR3 protein: CASRGRGKQPQHF. The CDR3 DNA is TGTGCCAGCAGGGGTAGGGGAAAACAGCCCCAGCATTTT.

The chain employs TRBV4-2 and TRBJ2-6, with D possibly being TRBD1 or TRBD2 (5 bases each). V was clipped by 0 bases and J by 4 bases, with 7 bases between them. The CDR3 sequence is 15 residues long. The germline gives CDR1 LGHNA, CDR2 YNFKEQ. The CDR3 DNA reads TGTGCCAGCAGCCAAGAGGGGGACGGGGCCAACGTCCTGACTTTC. It specifies CASSQEGDGANVLTF.

This clonotype was observed a few times. The rearrangement links TRBV7-2 to TRBJ2-3, with D possibly TRBD2 on 6 matching bases. V lost 1 base and J 5 bases, leaving 7 bases between the germline ends. The CDR3 runs to 13 residues. The germline CDR1 and CDR2 sequences are SGHTA and FQGNSA. The CDR3 DNA is TGTGCCAGCAGCTTAGGGCGGGGAGATACGCAGTATTTT. Amino acid sequence: CASSLGRGDTQYF.

In its sample, this clonotype was seen a few times. This chain joins TRBV7-2 and TRBJ2-1, with TRBD2 identical over 9 bases. The CDR3 consists of 15 residues. The trim removed 4 bases at V and 3 bases at J, leaving 4 bases unmatched. Germline V gene lookup returns CDR1 SGHTA and CDR2 FQGNSA. The CDR3 DNA is TGTGCCAGCAGCTCAGTAGCGGGGGACTACAATGAGCAGTTCTTC. Its protein is CASSSVAGDYNEQFF.

The rearrangement links TRBV20-1 to TRBJ1-1, with 7 bases aligning to TRBD1. Germline V gives CDR1 DFQATT, CDR2 SNEGSKA (reference sequence). J was trimmed by 0 bases and V by 4 bases; bases with no gene match: 8. This CDR3 is built from 15 residues. CDR3 sequence reads: CSATETGTMNTEAFF. In DNA, the CDR3 is TGCAGTGCTACCGAGACAGGGACTATGAACACTGAAGCTTTCTTT.

This sequence joins TRBV27 and TRBJ2-1, with 9 bases aligning to TRBD2. Trimming removed 8 bases from V and 9 bases from J; junction bases left unmatched: 11. The CDR3 contains 14 residues. Germline lookup yields CDR1 MNHEY and CDR2 SMNVEV (reference sequence). The CDR3, as DNA: TGTGCCAGCCGTAGCGGGGGCGCCTCGGTTGAGCAGTTCTTC. As protein: CASRSGGASVEQFF.

A few counts support this clonotype. The CDR3 DNA reads TGTGCCAGCAGTTTTACCGCGAACCAGAACACTGAAGCTTTCTTT. Translated: CASSFTANQNTEAFF. The chain couples TRBV6-6 to TRBJ1-1; D not resolved. Germline loops: CDR1 MNHNY, CDR2 SVGAGI (reference sequence). This CDR3 comprises 15 residues. V was clipped by 4 bases and J by 1 base, with 13 bases between them.

This chain uses TRBV27 with TRBJ2-1; 11 nucleotides align to TRBD2. The ends lost 2 bases at V and 8 bases at J; junction bases unmatched: 8. This CDR3 has 16 residues. Germline-derived CDR1 and CDR2 are MNHEY and SMNVEV (reference sequence). CDR3 in DNA: TGTGCCAGCAGTTTACAGGCTAGCGGGGGGCGGTATGAGCAGTTCTTC. Its protein product is CASSLQASGGRYEQFF.

This clonotype has more than one count but fewer than ten. The chain has TRBV6-6 and TRBJ2-7, with 7 bases aligning to TRBD1. The J segment lost 0 bases and the V segment lost 6 bases, leaving 11 bases of the junction unmatched. The length of the CDR3 is 16 residues. In germline, CDR1 is MNHNY, CDR2 SVGAGI (reference sequence). The CDR3 sequence: CASSPEGAALSYEQYF. The CDR3 DNA is TGTGCCAGCAGCCCTGAGGGGGCAGCCCTCTCCTACGAGCAGTACTTC.

There are a few counts of this clonotype. Here the CDR3 reads CASSLVGTPGSLYEQYF. CDR3 coding DNA: TGTGCCAGCAGCTTAGTAGGGACTCCAGGATCCCTTTACGAGCAGTACTTC. This sequence joins TRBV11-1 and TRBJ2-7, with D perhaps TRBD2 (6 bases). Germline V gene lookup returns CDR1 SGHAT and CDR2 FQDESV (reference sequence). Trimming took 1 base from V and 4 from J, leaving 20 bases between them. This CDR3 spans 17 amino acids. Full variable domain (remainder filled in from reference TRBV11-1 and TRBJ2-7): EAEVAQSPRYKITEKSQAVAFWCDPISGHATLYWYRQILGQGPELLVQFQDESVVDDSQLPKDRFSAERLKGVDSTLKIQPAELGDSAMYLCASSLVGTPGSLYEQYFGPGTRLTVT.